The entry that follows covers one TCR beta chain sequence. The sample is drawn from a study of shared clonotypes between healthy human individuals. Study summary: Per-donor plates numbered three CD4 naive, three CD4 memory, two CD8 naive and one CD8 memory.

CD4+ cells underwent separation, giving CD45RA+ naive and CD45RA-negative memory subsets. Looked up from germline, CDR1 is LNHDA and CDR2 is SQIVND (reference sequence). The CDR3 is made up of 15 amino acids. Deletions cut 6 bases from V and 0 bases from J, with 14 bases between. Sequencing was performed with immunoSEQ multiplex PCR; in TCRdb, only in-frame clones are kept and a portion is missing. The sample contains about 520,000 clones, 95% to 97% of which appear only once. The rearrangement joins TRBV19 to TRBJ1-1; D might be TRBD1 (6 bases). The sequence derives from a woman under 40 in good health. The sequenced material came from naive CD4+ T cells sorted from blood. Subset described: CD45RA+ positively selected. The chain's CDR3 is CASRSQGTLNTEAFF. The DNA for the CDR3 is TGTGCCAGTAGAAGCCAGGGGACGTTGAACACTGAAGCTTTCTTT.